This TCR beta chain was sequenced for a study of kidney transplant recipient with SARS-CoV-2 infection. The V gene end was trimmed by 4 bases and the J gene end by 5 bases; junction bases not matched to a gene: 10. This CDR3 comprises 17 residues. CDR1 is KGHDR, CDR2 SFDVKD, per germline. One entry per CDR3 protein, called by TCRdb with MiXCR from the reads. The table records 200,000 to 300,000 distinct CDR3 sequences, 29% of them present only once. The chain has TRBV24-1 and TRBJ2-1, with 10 bases fitting TRBD2. The specimen comprised a blood sample, sampled at baseline and on day 111 from a kidney transplant recipient. This TCR was sampled from a male patient between 25 and 39 years old who had COVID-19 and was a kidney transplant recipient. Part of the T cell pool may stem from the graft donor. The CDR3 DNA reads TGTGCCACCAGTGAACCCTCTAGCGGGGGACCTCACAATGAGCAGTTCTTC. Encoded protein: CATSEPSSGGPHNEQFF.